A selection of T cell receptor beta chains follows, all from one sample in a study of blood T cell repertoires in COVID-19. Only in-frame clones appear in the TCRdb table, and some are missing; sequencing was by immunoSEQ multiplex PCR. The sample has 250,000 to 300,000 clones; approximately 82% are singletons. Sequenced input: peripheral blood. These receptors were obtained from a man aged 60 to 75 who had recovered from COVID-19. Both conserved end residues are part of each CDR3. A D gene is named only where the DNA matches it firmly. Clone size is shown for a subset of rows, as once, few, many or a class of expanded clone.

>TRBV9|NA|TRBD2|TRBJ2-1
TGTGCCAGCAGCGGGGGGTCAAAGCGGGGAGGGAACTACAATGAGCAGTTCTTC
CASSGGSKRGGNYNEQFF
>TRBV27|NA|TRBD1|TRBJ1-2
TGTGCCAGCAGTTTTATCGGGGGACAGGGATATGGCTACACCTTC
CASSFIGGQGYGYTF
>TRBV19|NA|NA|TRBJ2-1
TGTGCCAGTAGAAGTAGGACAGCGGCCTACAATGAGCAGTTCTTC
CASRSRTAAYNEQFF
>TRBV13|NA|NA|TRBJ1-1
TGTGCCAGCAGCTCCTCCCTCACTGCTTTCTTT
CASSSSLTAFF
>TRBV15|NA|NA|TRBJ1-5
TGTGCCACCAGCAGACTCGCGAGGTCCAATCAGCCCCAGCATTTT
CATSRLARSNQPQHF
>TRBV6-5|NA|TRBD1|TRBJ2-5
TGTGCCAGCGGGGGACAGGGGTTGGAGACCCAGTACTTC
CASGGQGLETQYF
>TRBV19|NA|TRBD2|TRBJ2-1
TGTGCCAGTAGTAGCGGGAGGAATGAGCAGTTCTTC
CASSSGRNEQFF
>TRBV2|NA|TRBD1|TRBJ1-2
TGTGCCAGCTTATTCGACAGGGGGAGGAGTGGCTACACCTTC
CASLFDRGRSGYTF
>TRBV7-2|once|NA|TRBJ1-5
TGTGCCAGCAGCATAAACAATCAGCCCCAGCATTTT
CASSINNQPQHF
>TRBV7-9|NA|NA|TRBJ2-7
TGTGCCAGCAGCTTGGCCCGACTAAGTTCCTCCTACGAGCAGTACTTC
CASSLARLSSSYEQYF
>TRBV6-1|NA|NA|TRBJ1-5
TGTGCCAGCAGTGAAATAGGTATGGGGGCCCAGCCCCAGCATTTT
CASSEIGMGAQPQHF
>TRBV6-7|NA|TRBD1|TRBJ1-2
TGTGCCAGCAGTTTTTCCGACAGGGCCGGTTATGGCTACACCTTC
CASSFSDRAGYGYTF
>TRBV4-1|NA|NA|TRBJ2-7
TGCGCCAGCAGCCAAGGACGCCAGGACAGACAGTACTTC
CASSQGRQDRQYF
>TRBV27|once|TRBD1|TRBJ1-1
TGTGCCAGCAGTTCGCCGGGACAGGGTCCCGCTGAAGCTTTCTTT
CASSSPGQGPAEAFF
>TRBV11-2|once|NA|TRBJ1-1
TGTGCCAGCAGCCCTGGGGGGACTGAAGCTTTCTTT
CASSPGGTEAFF
>TRBV6-4|once|TRBD2|TRBJ2-5
TGTGCCAGCCGGACGCTAGCGGGAGGGGCCGGGGAGACCCAGTACTTC
CASRTLAGGAGETQYF
>TRBV3-1/TRBV3-2|NA|NA|TRBJ2-6
TGTGCCAGCAGCTCAGGGAAGGGTTACGATGGGGCCAACGTCCTGACTTTC
CASSSGKGYDGANVLTF
>TRBV7-2|NA|TRBD1|TRBJ2-7
TGTGCCAGCAGCTTAGTCCTCGGACAGGGAAAGTACTTC
CASSLVLGQGKYF
>TRBV18|once|NA|TRBJ1-4
TGTGCCAGCTCACTACAGGGAACTAATGAAAAACTGTTTTTT
CASSLQGTNEKLFF
>TRBV12-3/TRBV12-4|NA|NA|TRBJ2-7
TGTGCCAGCAGTTCTTTCGCGGTGGGCGAGCAGTACTTC
CASSSFAVGEQYF
>TRBV12-3/TRBV12-4|NA|NA|TRBJ2-7
TGTGCCAGCAGTTCGAGTCAGGCTCGACCCCAGTACTTC
CASSSSQARPQYF
>TRBV12-5|NA|TRBD2|TRBJ2-1
TGTGCTAGTGGTTGGGGGACTAGCGGGACCTACAATGAGCAGTTCTTC
CASGWGTSGTYNEQFF
>TRBV28|few|NA|TRBJ1-1
TGTGCCACCATTCGGAGTCTATCGAACACTGAAGCTTTCTTT
CATIRSLSNTEAFF
>TRBV27|NA|TRBD2|TRBJ2-7
TGTGCCAGCAGAGTAGCGGGAGGAATTCAAGAGCAGTACTTC
CASRVAGGIQEQYF
>TRBV19|NA|TRBD1|TRBJ1-1
TGTGCCAGTAGTATAGGAGGGGGCAGGACTGAAGCTTTCTTT
CASSIGGGRTEAFF
>TRBV30|NA|NA|TRBJ1-1
TGTGCCTGGAGTGTCGCCAGGGCCGCTGAAGCTTTCTTT
CAWSVARAAEAFF
>TRBV2|NA|NA|TRBJ1-2
TGTGCCAGCACCCCAACTACTCTTGATGGCTACACCTTC
CASTPTTLDGYTF